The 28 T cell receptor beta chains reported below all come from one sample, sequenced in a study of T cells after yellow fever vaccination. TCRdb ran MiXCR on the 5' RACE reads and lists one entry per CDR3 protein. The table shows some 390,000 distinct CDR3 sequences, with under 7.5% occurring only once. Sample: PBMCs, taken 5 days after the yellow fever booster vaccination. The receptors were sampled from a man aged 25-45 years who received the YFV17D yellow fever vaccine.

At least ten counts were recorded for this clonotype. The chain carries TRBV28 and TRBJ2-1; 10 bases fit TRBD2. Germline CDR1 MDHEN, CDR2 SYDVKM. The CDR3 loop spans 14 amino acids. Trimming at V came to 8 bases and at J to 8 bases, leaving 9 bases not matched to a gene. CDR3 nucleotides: TGTGCCAGCGATGGGCTAGCGGGAGTTCATGAGCAGTTCTTC. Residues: CASDGLAGVHEQFF.

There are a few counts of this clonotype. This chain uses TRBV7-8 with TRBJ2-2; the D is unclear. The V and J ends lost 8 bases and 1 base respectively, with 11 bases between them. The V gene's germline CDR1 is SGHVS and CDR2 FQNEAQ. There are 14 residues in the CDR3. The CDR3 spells CASGGPQNTGELFF. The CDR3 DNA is TGTGCCAGCGGTGGGCCACAGAACACCGGGGAGCTGTTTTTT.

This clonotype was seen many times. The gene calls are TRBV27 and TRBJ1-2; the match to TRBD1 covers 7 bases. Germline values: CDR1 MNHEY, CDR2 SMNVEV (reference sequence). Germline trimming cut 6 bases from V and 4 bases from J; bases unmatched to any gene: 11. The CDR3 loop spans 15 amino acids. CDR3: CASSYSAGQPYGYTF. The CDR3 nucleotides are TGTGCCAGCAGCTACTCGGCGGGACAGCCCTATGGCTACACCTTC.

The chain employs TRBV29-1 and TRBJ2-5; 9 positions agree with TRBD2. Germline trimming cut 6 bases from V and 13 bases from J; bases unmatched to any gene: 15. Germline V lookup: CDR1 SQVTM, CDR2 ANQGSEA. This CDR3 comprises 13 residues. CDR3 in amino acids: CSVLGLAGSHRYF. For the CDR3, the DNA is TGCAGCGTGCTGGGCCTAGCGGGATCTCACCGGTACTTC.

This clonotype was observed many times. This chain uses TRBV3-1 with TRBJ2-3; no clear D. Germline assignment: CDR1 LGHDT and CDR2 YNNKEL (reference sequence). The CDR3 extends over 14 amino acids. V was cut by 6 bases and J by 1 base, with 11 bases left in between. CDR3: CASSLADRTDTQYF. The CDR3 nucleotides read TGTGCCAGCAGTCTGGCGGACCGCACAGATACGCAGTATTTT.

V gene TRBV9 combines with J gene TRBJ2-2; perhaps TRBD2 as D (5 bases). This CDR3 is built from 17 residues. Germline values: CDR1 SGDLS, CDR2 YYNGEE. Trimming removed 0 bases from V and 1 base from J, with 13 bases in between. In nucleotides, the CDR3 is TGTGCCAGCAGCGTAGAGCCCTCTAGCTGGAACACCGGGGAGCTGTTTTTT. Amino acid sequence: CASSVEPSSWNTGELFF.

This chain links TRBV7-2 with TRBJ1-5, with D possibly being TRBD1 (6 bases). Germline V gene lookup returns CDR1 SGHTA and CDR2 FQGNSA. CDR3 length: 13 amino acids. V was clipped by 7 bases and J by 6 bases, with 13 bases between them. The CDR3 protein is CASTQGGGQPQHF. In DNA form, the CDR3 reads TGTGCCAGCACCCAGGGAGGGGGTCAGCCCCAGCATTTT.

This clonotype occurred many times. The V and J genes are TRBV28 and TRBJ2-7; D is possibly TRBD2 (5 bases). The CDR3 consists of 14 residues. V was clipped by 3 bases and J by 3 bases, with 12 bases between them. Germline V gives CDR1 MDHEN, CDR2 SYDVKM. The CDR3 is CASSFPGFSYEQYF. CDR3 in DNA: TGTGCCAGCAGTTTCCCGGGGTTCAGCTACGAGCAGTACTTC.

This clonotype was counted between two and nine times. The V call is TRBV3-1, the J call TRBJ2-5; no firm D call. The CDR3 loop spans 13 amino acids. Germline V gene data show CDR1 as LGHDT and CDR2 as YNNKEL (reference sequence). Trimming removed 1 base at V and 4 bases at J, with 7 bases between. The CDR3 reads CASSQVVGETQYF. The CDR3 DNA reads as TGTGCCAGCAGCCAAGTTGTAGGAGAGACCCAGTACTTC.

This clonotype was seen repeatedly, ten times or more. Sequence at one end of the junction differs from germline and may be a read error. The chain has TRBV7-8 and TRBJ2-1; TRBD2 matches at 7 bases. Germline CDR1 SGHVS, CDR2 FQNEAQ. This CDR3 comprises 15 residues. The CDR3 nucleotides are TGTGCCAGCAGCATAGCAGCGGGGTTTTACAATGAGCAGTTCTTC. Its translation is CASSIAAGFYNEQFF.

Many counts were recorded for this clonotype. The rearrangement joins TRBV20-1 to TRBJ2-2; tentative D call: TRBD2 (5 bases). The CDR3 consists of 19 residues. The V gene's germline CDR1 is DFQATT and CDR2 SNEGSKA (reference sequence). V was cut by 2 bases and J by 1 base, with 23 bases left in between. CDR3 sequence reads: CSARTDPGSSKRNTGELFF. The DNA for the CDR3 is TGCAGTGCTAGAACCGATCCGGGGAGCTCCAAACGGAACACCGGGGAGCTGTTTTTT.

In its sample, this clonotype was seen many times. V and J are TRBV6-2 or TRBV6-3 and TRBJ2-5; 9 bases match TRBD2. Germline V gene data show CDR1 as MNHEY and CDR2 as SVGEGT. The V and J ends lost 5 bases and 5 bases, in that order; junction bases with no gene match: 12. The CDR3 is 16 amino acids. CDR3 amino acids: CASSDLAGVVGETQYF. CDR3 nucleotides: TGTGCCAGCAGTGACTTAGCGGGAGTTGTGGGGGAGACCCAGTACTTC.

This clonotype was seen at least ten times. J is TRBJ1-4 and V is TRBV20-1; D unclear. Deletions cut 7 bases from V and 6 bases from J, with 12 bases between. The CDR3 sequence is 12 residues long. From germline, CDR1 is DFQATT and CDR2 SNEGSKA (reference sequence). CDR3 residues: CSVTQPDEKLFF. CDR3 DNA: TGCAGTGTGACACAGCCCGATGAAAAACTGTTTTTT.

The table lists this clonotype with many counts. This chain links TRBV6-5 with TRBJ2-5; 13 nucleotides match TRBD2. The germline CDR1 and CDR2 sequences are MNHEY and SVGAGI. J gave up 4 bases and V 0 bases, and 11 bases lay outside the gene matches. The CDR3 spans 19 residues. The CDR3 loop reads CASSYSLLAGGPGGETQYF. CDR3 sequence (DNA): TGTGCCAGCAGTTACTCTCTACTAGCGGGAGGGCCTGGGGGAGAGACCCAGTACTTC.

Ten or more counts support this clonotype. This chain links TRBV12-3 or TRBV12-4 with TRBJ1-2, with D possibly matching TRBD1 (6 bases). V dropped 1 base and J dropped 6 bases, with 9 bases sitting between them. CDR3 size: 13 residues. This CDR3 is CASSLGGADGYTF. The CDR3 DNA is TGTGCCAGCAGTTTAGGGGGGGCCGATGGCTACACCTTC.

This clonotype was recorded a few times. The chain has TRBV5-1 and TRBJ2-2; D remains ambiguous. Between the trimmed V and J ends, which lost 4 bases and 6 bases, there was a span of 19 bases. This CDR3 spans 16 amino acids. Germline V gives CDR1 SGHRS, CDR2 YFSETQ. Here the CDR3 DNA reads TGCGCCAGCAGCCACCCCCTTTCGACTCGGGCCGGGGAGCTGTTTTTT. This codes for CASSHPLSTRAGELFF.

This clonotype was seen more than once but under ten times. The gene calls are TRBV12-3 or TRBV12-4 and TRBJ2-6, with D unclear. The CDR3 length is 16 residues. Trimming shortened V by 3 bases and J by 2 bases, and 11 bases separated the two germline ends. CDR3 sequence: CASSFVTEPGANVLTF. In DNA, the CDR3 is TGTGCCAGCAGTTTTGTCACTGAACCTGGGGCCAACGTCCTGACTTTC.

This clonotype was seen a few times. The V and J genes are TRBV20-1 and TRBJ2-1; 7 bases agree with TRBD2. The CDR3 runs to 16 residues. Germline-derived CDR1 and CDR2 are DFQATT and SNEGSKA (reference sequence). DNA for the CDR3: TGCAGCCCTTGTCATATAGCGGGCTCTTTCTACAATGAGCAGTTCTTC. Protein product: CSPCHIAGSFYNEQFF.

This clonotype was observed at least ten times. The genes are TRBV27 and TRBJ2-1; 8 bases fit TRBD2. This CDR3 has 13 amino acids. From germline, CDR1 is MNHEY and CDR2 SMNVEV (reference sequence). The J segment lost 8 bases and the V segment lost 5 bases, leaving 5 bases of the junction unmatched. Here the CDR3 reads CASSRRTSHEQFF. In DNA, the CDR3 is TGTGCCAGCAGTAGAAGGACTAGCCATGAGCAGTTCTTC.

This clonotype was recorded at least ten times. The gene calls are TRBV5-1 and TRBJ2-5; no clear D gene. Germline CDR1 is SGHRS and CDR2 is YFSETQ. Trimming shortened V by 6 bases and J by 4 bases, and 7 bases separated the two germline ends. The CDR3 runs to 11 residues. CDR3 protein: CASKMTETQYF. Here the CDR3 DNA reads TGCGCCAGCAAGATGACAGAGACCCAGTACTTC.

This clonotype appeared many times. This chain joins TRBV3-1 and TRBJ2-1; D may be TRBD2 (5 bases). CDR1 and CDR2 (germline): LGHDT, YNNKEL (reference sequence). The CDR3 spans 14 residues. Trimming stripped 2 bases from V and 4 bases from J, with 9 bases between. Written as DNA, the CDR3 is TGTGCCAGCAGCCAACTTAGCGTATACAATGAGCAGTTCTTC. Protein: CASSQLSVYNEQFF.

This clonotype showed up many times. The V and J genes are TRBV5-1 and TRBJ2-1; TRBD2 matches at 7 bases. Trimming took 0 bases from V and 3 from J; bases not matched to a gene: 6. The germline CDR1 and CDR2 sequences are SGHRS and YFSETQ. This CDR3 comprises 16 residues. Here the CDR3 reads CASSLDSAGSYNEQFF. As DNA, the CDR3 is TGCGCCAGCAGCTTGGATTCAGCGGGGAGCTACAATGAGCAGTTCTTC.

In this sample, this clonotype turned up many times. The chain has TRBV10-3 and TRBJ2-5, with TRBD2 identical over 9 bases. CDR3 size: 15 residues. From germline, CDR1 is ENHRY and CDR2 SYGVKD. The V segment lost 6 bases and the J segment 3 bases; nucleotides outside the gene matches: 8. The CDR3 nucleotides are TGTGCCATCAGAGCGAGTAGCGGGAGTAAAGAGACCCAGTACTTC. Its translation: CAIRASSGSKETQYF.

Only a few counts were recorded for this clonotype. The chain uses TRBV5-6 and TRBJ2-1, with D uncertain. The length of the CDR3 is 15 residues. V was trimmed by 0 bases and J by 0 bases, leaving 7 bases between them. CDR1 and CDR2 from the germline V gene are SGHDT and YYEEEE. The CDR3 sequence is CASSLDVSSYNEQFF. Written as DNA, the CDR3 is TGTGCCAGCAGCTTGGACGTGAGCTCCTACAATGAGCAGTTCTTC.

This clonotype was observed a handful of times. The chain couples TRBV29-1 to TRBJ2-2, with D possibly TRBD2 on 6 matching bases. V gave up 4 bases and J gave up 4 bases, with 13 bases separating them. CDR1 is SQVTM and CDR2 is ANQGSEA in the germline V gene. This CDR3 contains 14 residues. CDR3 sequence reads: CSVGRRVGTGELFF. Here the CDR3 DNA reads TGCAGCGTTGGCCGGAGGGTTGGCACCGGGGAGCTGTTTTTT.

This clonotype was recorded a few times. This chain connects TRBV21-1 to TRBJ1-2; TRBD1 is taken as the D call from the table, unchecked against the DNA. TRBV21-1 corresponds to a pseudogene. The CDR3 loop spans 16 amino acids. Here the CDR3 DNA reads TGTGCCAGCAGCAACCCGGTTATGACCCATCCTTATGGCTACACCTTC. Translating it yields CASSNPVMTHPYGYTF.

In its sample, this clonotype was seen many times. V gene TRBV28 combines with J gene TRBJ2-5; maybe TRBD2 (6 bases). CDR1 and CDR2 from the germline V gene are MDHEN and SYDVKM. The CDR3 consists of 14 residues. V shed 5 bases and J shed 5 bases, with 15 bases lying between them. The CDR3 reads CASSRGTGGETQYF. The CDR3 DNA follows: TGTGCCAGCAGTCGCGGGACCGGAGGGGAGACCCAGTACTTC.

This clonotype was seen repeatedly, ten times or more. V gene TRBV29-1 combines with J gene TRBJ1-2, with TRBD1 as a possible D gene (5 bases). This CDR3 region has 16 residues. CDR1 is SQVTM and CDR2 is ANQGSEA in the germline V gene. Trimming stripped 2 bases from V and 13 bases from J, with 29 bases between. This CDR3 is CSVEFSGTGRVSRGTF. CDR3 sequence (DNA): TGCAGCGTTGAATTTTCTGGGACGGGACGTGTGTCGCGGGGCACCTTC.